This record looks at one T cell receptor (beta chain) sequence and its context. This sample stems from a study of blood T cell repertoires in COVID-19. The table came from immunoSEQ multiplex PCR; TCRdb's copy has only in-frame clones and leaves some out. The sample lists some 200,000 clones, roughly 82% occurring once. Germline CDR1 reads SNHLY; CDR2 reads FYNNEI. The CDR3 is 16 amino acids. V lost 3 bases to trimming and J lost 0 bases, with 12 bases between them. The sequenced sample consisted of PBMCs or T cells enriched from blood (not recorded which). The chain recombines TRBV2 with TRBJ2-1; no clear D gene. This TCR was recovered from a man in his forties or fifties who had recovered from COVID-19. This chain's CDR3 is CASSDLRVSSYNEQFF. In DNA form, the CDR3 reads TGTGCCAGCAGTGACCTACGGGTTAGCTCCTACAATGAGCAGTTCTTC.